Shown below are 12 T cell receptor beta chains from a single sample sequenced in a study of T-cell memory formation after mild COVID-19. TCRdb re-derived calls from the 5' RACE reads in MiXCR, one entry per CDR3 protein. The table has roughly 190,000 distinct CDR3 sequences, 27% seen once. Source material: PBMCs or a T cell subset sorted from them (not recorded which). These receptors originate from an adult woman who had mild COVID-19 (a few samples of this study predate the infection). Cell type and time point are not known.

The rearrangement uses TRBV13 and TRBJ1-2; 7 bases are shared with TRBD1. V lost 0 bases to trimming and J lost 8 bases; unmatched junction nucleotides: 9. Germline-derived CDR1 and CDR2 are PRHDT and FYEKMQ (reference sequence). This CDR3 is built from 15 residues. DNA of the CDR3: TGTGCCAGCAGCTTAGGGACAGGGATGACTTCGGGCTACACCTTC. Residues: CASSLGTGMTSGYTF.

The chain has TRBV20-1 and TRBJ2-1, with 8 positions matching TRBD2. Per the germline V gene, CDR1 is DFQATT and CDR2 is SNEGSKA (reference sequence). The CDR3 totals 14 residues. The V gene end was trimmed by 6 bases and the J gene end by 6 bases; junction bases not matched to a gene: 10. The CDR3, as DNA: TGCAGTGCGCCCCCCGCGGGGGGCCGCAATGAGCAGTTCTTC. This codes for CSAPPAGGRNEQFF.

The chain joins TRBV7-3 to TRBJ2-3; a possible D gene is TRBD1 (6 bases). The CDR3 has 14 residues. CDR1 and CDR2 (germline): SGHTA, FQGTGA. V lost 1 base and J lost 3, with 8 bases in between. This chain's CDR3 is CASSLKGETDTQYF. CDR3 coding DNA: TGTGCCAGCAGCTTAAAGGGGGAGACAGATACGCAGTATTTT.

In its sample, this clonotype was seen a few times. V gene TRBV4-1 combines with J gene TRBJ2-1; possibly TRBD1 or TRBD2 for D (5 bases each). The V end lost 6 bases, the J end lost 4 bases, and 25 bases lay between the germline ends. Germline CDR1 MGHRA, CDR2 YSYEKL. The CDR3 consists of 18 residues. The CDR3 region has the DNA TGCGCCAGCAGTCGCCGGGGTGGGCCCGACAGCTTTTACAATGAGCAGTTCTTC. Its protein product is CASSRRGGPDSFYNEQFF.

This clonotype was seen only a few times. V gene TRBV20-1 combines with J gene TRBJ2-7; the D call may be TRBD1 or TRBD2 (6 bases each). There are 12 residues in the CDR3. V was trimmed by 3 bases and J by 4 bases, leaving 10 bases between them. Germline V lookup: CDR1 DFQATT, CDR2 SNEGSKA (reference sequence). For the CDR3, the DNA is TGCAGTGCTAGGGGGGGCCTATACGAGCAGTACTTC. It specifies CSARGGLYEQYF.

The V and J genes are TRBV12-3 or TRBV12-4 and TRBJ2-1, with 9 positions matching TRBD2. The J segment lost 2 bases and the V segment lost 6 bases, leaving 5 bases of the junction unmatched. The CDR3 covers 15 residues. This CDR3 is CASSRGRATYNEQFF. The DNA of the CDR3 is TGTGCCAGCAGCCGCGGGAGGGCGACCTACAATGAGCAGTTCTTC.

This clonotype was recorded a few times. The rearrangement joins TRBV29-1 to TRBJ2-1, with 8 nucleotides matching TRBD2. Germline V CDR1 and CDR2: SQVTM, ANQGSEA. The ends lost 4 bases at V and 6 bases at J; junction bases unmatched: 11. The CDR3 is made up of 15 amino acids. CDR3 bases: TGCAGCGTTGCCCCCCTCGCGGGAGGTCTCAATGAGCAGTTCTTC. Its protein product is CSVAPLAGGLNEQFF.

The chain is built from TRBV15 and TRBJ1-1; D is possibly TRBD1 (5 bases). The V gene lost 1 base and the J gene lost 5 bases, with 11 bases spanning the gap. The CDR3 runs 14 residues. Germline V CDR1 and CDR2: LNHNV, YYDKDF (reference sequence). The CDR3, as DNA: TGTGCCACCAGCAGAGGGGGGACGGGAACTGAAGCTTTCTTT. The encoded protein is CATSRGGTGTEAFF.

This clonotype was recorded at least ten times. The rearrangement uses TRBV5-5 and TRBJ2-1; D is perhaps TRBD2 (5 bases). Germline CDR1 reads SGHKS; CDR2 reads YYEKEE (reference sequence). V was pared by 0 bases and J by 9 bases, with 7 bases between. CDR3 length equals 12 residues. CDR3 residues: CASSLEEGEQFF. In DNA, the CDR3 is TGTGCCAGCAGCTTGGAAGAGGGTGAGCAGTTCTTC.

This clonotype was recorded a few times. V is TRBV5-1 and J is TRBJ2-7; D unresolved. CDR1 SGHRS and CDR2 YFSETQ come from the germline V gene. V gave up 0 bases and J gave up 6 bases, with 16 bases separating them. The CDR3 has 15 amino acids. CDR3 in amino acids: CASSLAPRMVAEQYF. The CDR3 DNA is TGCGCCAGCAGCTTGGCCCCACGTATGGTTGCCGAGCAGTACTTC.

This clonotype showed up just a few times. The chain employs TRBV7-6 and TRBJ2-7; 9 nucleotides agree with TRBD1. The junction had 15 bases not matched to a gene; V was cut back by 5 bases and J by 1 base. The germline CDR1 and CDR2 sequences are SGHVS and FNYEAQ. There are 18 residues in the CDR3. The CDR3 bases are TGTGCCAGCAGCCTTCGAGTACAGGGGGCCCGTTTTTCCTACGAGCAGTACTTC. Translated: CASSLRVQGARFSYEQYF.

The V gene is TRBV20-1, the J gene TRBJ2-5; 11 nucleotides agree with TRBD2. CDR1 and CDR2 from the germline V gene are DFQATT and SNEGSKA (reference sequence). The CDR3 has 18 residues. Trimming at V came to 3 bases and at J to 1 base, leaving 13 bases not matched to a gene. The CDR3 region is CSARVLRASGGPQETQYF. CDR3 in DNA: TGCAGTGCTAGGGTCCTTCGGGCTAGCGGGGGGCCCCAAGAGACCCAGTACTTC.